This is a list of T cell receptor beta chains from one sample in a study of shared clonotypes between healthy human individuals. Sequenced by immunoSEQ multiplex PCR; TCRdb stores in-frame clones only, minus some. The sample records about 2 million clones, over 85% being singletons. The sequenced sample consisted of naive CD4+ T cells sorted from blood. These receptors came from a man younger than 30 in good health. The CDR3 runs from the conserved cysteine through the conserved F or W. The D gene is left open where the match is weak. Part of the rows lack a size; the others show once, few, many or a class for expanded clones.

>NA|TRBV25-1|TRBJ1-1|NA
TGTGCCAGCAGTGAGGGCACTTTCTATGAAGCTTTCTTT
CASSEGTFYEAFF
>NA|TRBV7-2|TRBJ1-3|once
TGTGCCAGCAGCTTAGGGGTTTTGGGAAACACCATATATTTT
CASSLGVLGNTIYF
>TRBD2|TRBV13|TRBJ2-7|NA
TGTGCCAGCAGCCCAGGGCCACGGCTTACCCATTTACTAGCGGGAGCTTCTTTGCTCTACGAGCAGTACTTC
CASSPGPRLTHLLAGASLLYEQYF
>NA|TRBV18|TRBJ2-7|once
TGTGCCAGCTCACTCAGGGAATCCTACGAGCAGTACTTC
CASSLRESYEQYF
>NA|TRBV6-6|TRBJ2-5|NA
TGTGCCAGCGGCGGGACTCGAGGGGGAGAGACCCAGTACTTC
CASGGTRGGETQYF
>NA|TRBV28|TRBJ1-6|NA
TGTGCCAGCAGTAACAGGGTCCAGCCCCTCCACTTT
CASSNRVQPLHF
>NA|TRBV6-4|TRBJ1-1|NA
TGTGCCAGCAGTGAGGACGGTATTAACACTGAAGCTTTCTTT
CASSEDGINTEAFF
>TRBD1|TRBV28|TRBJ2-3|NA
TGTGCCAGCAGTCCCGGGGACAGGGGGCAGACAGATACGCAGTATTTT
CASSPGDRGQTDTQYF
>TRBD1|TRBV7-9|TRBJ1-1|NA
TGTGCCAGCAGCTTAACAGGGGGTCTGAACACTGAAGCTTTCTTT
CASSLTGGLNTEAFF
>NA|TRBV18|TRBJ1-2|NA
TGTGCCAGCTCACCACAGGGGGAAAATGGCTACACCTTC
CASSPQGENGYTF
>NA|TRBV7-2|TRBJ1-6|NA
TGTGCCAGCAACCCCGGGAGGGCTAATTCACCCCTCCACTTT
CASNPGRANSPLHF
>NA|TRBV5-1|TRBJ2-2|NA
TGCGCCAGCAGCTCGGGGCACCCGAACACCGGGGAGCTGTTTTTT
CASSSGHPNTGELFF
>TRBD1|TRBV2|TRBJ2-7|once
TGTGCCAGCAGTCCCGGGACAGGGATACCCTACGAGCAGTACTTC
CASSPGTGIPYEQYF
>NA|TRBV7-7|TRBJ2-2|NA
TGTGCTAGCAGCTTAGAGGTGGCCCAGAACACCGGGGAGCTGTTTTTT
CASSLEVAQNTGELFF
>TRBD1|TRBV5-1|TRBJ2-1|NA
TGCGCCAGCAGCTTTCTCACCGGGACAGGGCTCAATGAGCAGTTCTTC
CASSFLTGTGLNEQFF
>TRBD2|TRBV7-2|TRBJ2-1|NA
TGTGCCAGCAGCGCACGACAGCGGGAGGATGAGCAGTTCTTC
CASSARQREDEQFF
>NA|TRBV5-1|TRBJ1-2|NA
TGCGCCAGCAGCTTAGCCGCGGGTCTCATCGATGGCTACACCTTC
CASSLAAGLIDGYTF
>TRBD1|TRBV4-1|TRBJ2-5|NA
TGCGCCAGCAGCCAACCAACAGGGGGCGGTGAGACCCAGTACTTC
CASSQPTGGGETQYF
>NA|TRBV9|TRBJ2-2|NA
TGTGCCAGCAGCCCGGTTAGGGGGGAGCTGTTTTTT
CASSPVRGELFF
>NA|TRBV2|TRBJ2-7|NA
TGTGCCAGCAAAGCAGAGTCTTTCGGCGAGCAGTACTTC
CASKAESFGEQYF
>NA|TRBV9|TRBJ2-3|NA
TGTGCCAGCAGTTGGGGGATCACAGATACGCAGTATTTT
CASSWGITDTQYF
>NA|TRBV10-3|TRBJ1-5|NA
TGTGCCATCAGTGCGGGGACTGAGAGCAATCAGCCCCAGCATTTT
CAISAGTESNQPQHF
>TRBD2|TRBV12-5|TRBJ2-3|NA
TGTGCTAGTGGTTTGGTACTAGCGGGTGGCACAGATACGCAGTATTTT
CASGLVLAGGTDTQYF
>NA|TRBV7-3|TRBJ2-1|NA
TGTGCCAGCAGCACAACCAGTATCAATGAGCAGTTCTTC
CASSTTSINEQFF
>NA|TRBV10-3|TRBJ1-2|once
TGTGCCGTATCCGGGGTGGGTTATGGCTACACCTTC
CAVSGVGYGYTF
>TRBD1|TRBV6-6|TRBJ1-2|NA
TGTGCCAGCAGTTCCCCGACAGGGGGCGACTATGGCTACACCTTC
CASSSPTGGDYGYTF
>TRBD1|TRBV11-1|TRBJ2-4|few
TGTGCCAGCAGCCCCGGACAGGGGGCGTTTGACATTCAGTACTTC
CASSPGQGAFDIQYF
>TRBD2|TRBV9|TRBJ2-5|once
TGTGCCAGCAGCGTAGACCCAGCGGGGGGCCAAGAGACCCAGTACTTC
CASSVDPAGGQETQYF